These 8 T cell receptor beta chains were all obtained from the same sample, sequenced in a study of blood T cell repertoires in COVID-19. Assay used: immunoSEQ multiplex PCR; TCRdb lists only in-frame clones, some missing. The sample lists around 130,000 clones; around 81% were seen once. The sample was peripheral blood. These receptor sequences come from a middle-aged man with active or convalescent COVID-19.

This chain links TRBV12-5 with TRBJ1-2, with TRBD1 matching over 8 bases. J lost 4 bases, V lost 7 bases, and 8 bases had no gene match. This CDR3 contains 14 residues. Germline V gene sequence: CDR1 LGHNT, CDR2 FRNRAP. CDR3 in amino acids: CASVPRQGPYGYTF. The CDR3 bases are TGTGCTAGTGTACCCCGACAGGGGCCCTATGGCTACACCTTC.

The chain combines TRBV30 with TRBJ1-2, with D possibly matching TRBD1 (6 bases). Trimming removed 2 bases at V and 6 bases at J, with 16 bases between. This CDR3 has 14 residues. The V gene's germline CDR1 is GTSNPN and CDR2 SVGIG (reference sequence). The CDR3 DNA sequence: TGTGCCTGGAGTTTTTTCATCCAGGGGCATGGCTACACCTTC. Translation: CAWSFFIQGHGYTF.

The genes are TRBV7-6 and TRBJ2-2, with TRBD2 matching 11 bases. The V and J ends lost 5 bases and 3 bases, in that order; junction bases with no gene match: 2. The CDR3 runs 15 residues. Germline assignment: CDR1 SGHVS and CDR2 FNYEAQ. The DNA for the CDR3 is TGTGCCAGCAGCCAACTAGCGGGGGACACCGGGGAGCTGTTTTTT. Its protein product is CASSQLAGDTGELFF.

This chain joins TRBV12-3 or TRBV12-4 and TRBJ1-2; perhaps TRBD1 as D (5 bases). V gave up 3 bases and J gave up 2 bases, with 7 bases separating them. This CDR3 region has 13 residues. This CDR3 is CASSFPGNYGYTF. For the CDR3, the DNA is TGTGCCAGCAGTTTCCCAGGGAACTATGGCTACACCTTC.

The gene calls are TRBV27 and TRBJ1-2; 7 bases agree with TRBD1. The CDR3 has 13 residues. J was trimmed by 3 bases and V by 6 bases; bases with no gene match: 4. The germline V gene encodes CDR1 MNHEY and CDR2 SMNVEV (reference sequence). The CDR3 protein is CASRDDRDYGYTF. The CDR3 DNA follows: TGTGCCAGCAGAGACGACAGGGACTATGGCTACACCTTC.

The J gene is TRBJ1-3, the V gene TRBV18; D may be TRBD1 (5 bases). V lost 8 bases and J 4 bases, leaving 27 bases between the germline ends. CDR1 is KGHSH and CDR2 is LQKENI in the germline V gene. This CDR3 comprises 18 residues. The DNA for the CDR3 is TGTGCCAGCGCCGAGACCGTACAAGGGGCACGCGCAGGAAACACCATATATTTT. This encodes CASAETVQGARAGNTIYF. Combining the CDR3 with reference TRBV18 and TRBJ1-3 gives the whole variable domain NAGVMQNPRHLVRRRGQEARLRCSPMKGHSHVYWYRQLPEEGLKFMVYLQKENIIDESGMPKERFSAEFPKEGPSILRIQQVVRGDSAAYFCASAETVQGARAGNTIYFGEGSWLTVV.

The CDR3 nucleotides are TGTGCCAGTAGTACCCCTTCTGGACTAGCGGATACGCAGTATTTT. It yields the protein CASSTPSGLADTQYF. The chain employs TRBV19 and TRBJ2-3; 9 bases match TRBD2. CDR1 and CDR2 (germline): LNHDA, SQIVND (reference sequence). CDR3 length equals 15 residues. V lost 4 bases and J lost 6; bases outside the gene matches: 8. Variable domain in full (rest from reference TRBV19 and TRBJ2-3): DGGITQSPKYLFRKEGQNVTLSCEQNLNHDAMYWYRQDPGQGLRLIYYSQIVNDFQKGDIAEGYSVSREKKESFPLTVTSAQKNPTAFYLCASSTPSGLADTQYFGPGTRLTVL.

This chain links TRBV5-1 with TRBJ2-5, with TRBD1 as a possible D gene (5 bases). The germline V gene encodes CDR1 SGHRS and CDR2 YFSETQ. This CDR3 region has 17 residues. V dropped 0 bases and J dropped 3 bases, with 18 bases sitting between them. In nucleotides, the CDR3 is TGCGCCAGCAGCTTGGCCGACGTGGGGCAGGTGAAAGAGACCCAGTACTTC. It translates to CASSLADVGQVKETQYF.